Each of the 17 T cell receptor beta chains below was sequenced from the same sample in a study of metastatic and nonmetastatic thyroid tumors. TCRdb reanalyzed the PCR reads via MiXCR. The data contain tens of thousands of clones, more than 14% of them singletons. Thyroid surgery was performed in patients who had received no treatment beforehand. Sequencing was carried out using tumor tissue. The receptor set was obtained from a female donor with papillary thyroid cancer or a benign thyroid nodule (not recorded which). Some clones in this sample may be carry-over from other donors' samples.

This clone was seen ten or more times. CDR3 sequence (DNA): TGTGCCAGCAGCCACAGACCGGGGTCGGGGGAAAAACTGTTTTTT. This translates into CASSHRPGSGEKLFF. This rearrangement joins TRBV14 to TRBJ1-4; D unresolved. Trimming cost V 3 bases and J 8 bases, with 16 bases left between them. The CDR3 has 15 residues. CDR1 and CDR2 (germline): SGHDN, FVKESK. Complete variable domain (other parts from reference TRBV14 and TRBJ1-4): EAGVTQFPSHSVIEKGQTVTLRCDPISGHDNLYWYRRVMGKEIKFLLHFVKESKQDESGMPNNRFLAERTGGTYSTLKVQPAELEDSGVYFCASSHRPGSGEKLFFGSGTQLSVL.

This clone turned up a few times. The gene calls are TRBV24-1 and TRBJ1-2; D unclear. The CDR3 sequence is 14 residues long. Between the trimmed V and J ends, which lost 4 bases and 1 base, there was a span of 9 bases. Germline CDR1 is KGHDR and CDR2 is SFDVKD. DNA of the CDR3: TGTGCCACCAGTGAGCCCGTGAATAACTATGGCTACACCTTC. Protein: CATSEPVNNYGYTF.

The CDR3 bases are TGTGCCAGCAGCCGTACTCGGGGGGAGACCCAGTACTTC. It translates to CASSRTRGETQYF. This chain joins TRBV5-6 and TRBJ2-5; D perhaps matches TRBD2 (6 bases). Trimming removed 4 bases from V and 5 bases from J, with 12 bases in between. The CDR3 runs 13 residues. CDR1 is SGHDT and CDR2 is YYEEEE in the germline V gene.

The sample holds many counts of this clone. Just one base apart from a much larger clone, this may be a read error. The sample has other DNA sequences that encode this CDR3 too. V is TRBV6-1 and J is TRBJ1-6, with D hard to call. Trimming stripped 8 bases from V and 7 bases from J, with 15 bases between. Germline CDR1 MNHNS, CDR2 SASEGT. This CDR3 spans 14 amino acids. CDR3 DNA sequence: TGTGCCAGCGGGGAATTCGTCTACAATTCACCCCTCCACTTT. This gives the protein CASGEFVYNSPLHF.

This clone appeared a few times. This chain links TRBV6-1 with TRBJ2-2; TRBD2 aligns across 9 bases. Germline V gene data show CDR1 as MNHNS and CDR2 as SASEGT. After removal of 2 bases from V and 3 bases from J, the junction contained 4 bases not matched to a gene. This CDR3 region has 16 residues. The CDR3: CASSELAGMDTGELFF. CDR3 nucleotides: TGTGCCAGCAGTGAACTAGCGGGAATGGACACCGGGGAGCTGTTTTTT.

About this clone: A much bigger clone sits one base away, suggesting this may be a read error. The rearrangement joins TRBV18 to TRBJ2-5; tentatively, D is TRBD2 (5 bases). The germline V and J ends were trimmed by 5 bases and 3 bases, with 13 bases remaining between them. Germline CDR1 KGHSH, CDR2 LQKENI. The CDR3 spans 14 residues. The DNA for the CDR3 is TGTGCCAGCTCATCACGTCCGAGGGAAGAGACCCAGTACTTC. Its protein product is CASSSRPREETQYF.

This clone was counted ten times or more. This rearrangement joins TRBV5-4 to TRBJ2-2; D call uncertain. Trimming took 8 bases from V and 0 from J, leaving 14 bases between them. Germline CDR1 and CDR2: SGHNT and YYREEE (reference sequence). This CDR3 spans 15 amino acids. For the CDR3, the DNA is TGTGCCAGTTCTCTTCCGTCGGCGAACACCGGGGAGCTGTTTTTT. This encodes CASSLPSANTGELFF.

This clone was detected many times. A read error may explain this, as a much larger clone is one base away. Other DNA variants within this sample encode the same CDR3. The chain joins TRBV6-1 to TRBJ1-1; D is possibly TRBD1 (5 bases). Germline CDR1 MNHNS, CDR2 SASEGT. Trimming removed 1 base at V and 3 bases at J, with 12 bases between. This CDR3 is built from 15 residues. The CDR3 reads CASSEGWGRDTEAFF. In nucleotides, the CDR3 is TGTGCCAGCAGTGAAGGGTGGGGCAGAGACACTGAAGCTTTCTTT.

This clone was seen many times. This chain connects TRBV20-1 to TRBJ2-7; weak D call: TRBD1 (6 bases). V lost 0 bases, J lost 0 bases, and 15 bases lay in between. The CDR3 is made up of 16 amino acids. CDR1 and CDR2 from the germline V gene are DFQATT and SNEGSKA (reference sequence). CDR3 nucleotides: TGCAGTGCTAGAGATGGGAACAGGGTAAACTCCTACGAGCAGTACTTC. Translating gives CSARDGNRVNSYEQYF.

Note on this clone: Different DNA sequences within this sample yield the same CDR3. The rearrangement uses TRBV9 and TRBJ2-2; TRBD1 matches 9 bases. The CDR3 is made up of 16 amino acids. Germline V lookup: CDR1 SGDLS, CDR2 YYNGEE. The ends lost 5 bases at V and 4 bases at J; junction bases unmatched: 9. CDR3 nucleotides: TGTGCCAGCAGTGTGGGGACAGGGTTGGGCACCGGGGAGCTGTTTTTT. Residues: CASSVGTGLGTGELFF.

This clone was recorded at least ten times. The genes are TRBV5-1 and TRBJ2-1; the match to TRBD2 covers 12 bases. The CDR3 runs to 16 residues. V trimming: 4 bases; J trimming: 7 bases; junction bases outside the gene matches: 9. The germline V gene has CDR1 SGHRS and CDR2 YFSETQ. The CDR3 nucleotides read TGCGCCAGCAGCCAACAACTAGCGGGGGGTGTGAATGAGCAGTTCTTC. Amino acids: CASSQQLAGGVNEQFF.

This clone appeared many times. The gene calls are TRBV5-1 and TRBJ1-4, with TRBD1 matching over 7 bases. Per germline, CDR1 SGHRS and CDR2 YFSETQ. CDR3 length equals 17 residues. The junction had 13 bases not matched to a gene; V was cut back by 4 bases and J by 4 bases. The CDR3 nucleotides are TGCGCCAGCAGCCCGCAAGCCCGCCAGGGGGGTAATGAAAAACTGTTTTTT. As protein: CASSPQARQGGNEKLFF.

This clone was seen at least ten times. The CDR3 loop is CASSRRGGNSGNTIYF. CDR3 nucleotide sequence: TGTGCCAGTAGTAGACGCGGCGGGAACTCTGGAAACACCATATATTTT. The chain couples TRBV19 to TRBJ1-3; unclear D gene. V lost 4 bases and J lost 0, with 13 bases in between. The CDR3 contains 16 residues. The germline V gene encodes CDR1 LNHDA and CDR2 SQIVND (reference sequence).

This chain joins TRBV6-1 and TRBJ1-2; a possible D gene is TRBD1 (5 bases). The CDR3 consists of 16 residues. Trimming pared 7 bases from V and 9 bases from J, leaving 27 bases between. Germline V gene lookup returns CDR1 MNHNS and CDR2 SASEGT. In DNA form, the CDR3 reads TGTGCCAGCATGGGACGGATCTCTAACTACGTCTGCCGCTACACCTTC. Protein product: CASMGRISNYVCRYTF.

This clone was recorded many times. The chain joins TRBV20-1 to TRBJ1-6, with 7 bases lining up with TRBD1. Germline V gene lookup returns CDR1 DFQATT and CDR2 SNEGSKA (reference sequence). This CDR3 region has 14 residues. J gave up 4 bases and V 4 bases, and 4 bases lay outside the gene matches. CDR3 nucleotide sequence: TGCAGTGCTACCTCGGGACAGTATAATTCACCCCTCCACTTT. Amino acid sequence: CSATSGQYNSPLHF.

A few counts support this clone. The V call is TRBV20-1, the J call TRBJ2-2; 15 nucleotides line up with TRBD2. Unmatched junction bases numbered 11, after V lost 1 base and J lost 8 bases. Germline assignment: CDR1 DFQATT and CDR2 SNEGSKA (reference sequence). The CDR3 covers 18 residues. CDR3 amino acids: CSARAAGPGLAGGGELFF. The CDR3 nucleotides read TGCAGTGCTAGAGCGGCAGGGCCGGGACTAGCGGGAGGAGGGGAGCTGTTTTTT.

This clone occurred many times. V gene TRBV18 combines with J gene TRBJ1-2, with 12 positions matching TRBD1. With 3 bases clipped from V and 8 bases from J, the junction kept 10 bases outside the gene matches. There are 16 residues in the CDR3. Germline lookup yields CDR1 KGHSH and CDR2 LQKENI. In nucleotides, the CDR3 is TGTGCCAGCTCACCGAGAACGGGACAGGGGGCCGGCGGCTACACCTTC. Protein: CASSPRTGQGAGGYTF.